Given below is one TCR beta chain in context. The CDR3 covers 17 residues. CDR1 is SGHTA and CDR2 is FQGTGA in the germline V gene. V trimming: 5 bases; J trimming: 0 bases; junction bases outside the gene matches: 7. This specimen comes from a study of siplizumab effects on memory and regulatory T cells. The assay was immunoSEQ multiplex PCR, and TCRdb's table has in-frame clones only and misses some. The table lists approximately 92,000 clones, roughly 94% of them singletons. Specimen: non-Treg CD4+ T cells sorted from blood. The sequence came from a human donor in good health. The chain has TRBV7-3 and TRBJ2-6; 7 bases are shared with TRBD1. CDR3 DNA: TGTGCCAGCAGCGTGGGACAGAGATTCTCTGGGGCCAACGTCCTGACTTTC. This codes for CASSVGQRFSGANVLTF.